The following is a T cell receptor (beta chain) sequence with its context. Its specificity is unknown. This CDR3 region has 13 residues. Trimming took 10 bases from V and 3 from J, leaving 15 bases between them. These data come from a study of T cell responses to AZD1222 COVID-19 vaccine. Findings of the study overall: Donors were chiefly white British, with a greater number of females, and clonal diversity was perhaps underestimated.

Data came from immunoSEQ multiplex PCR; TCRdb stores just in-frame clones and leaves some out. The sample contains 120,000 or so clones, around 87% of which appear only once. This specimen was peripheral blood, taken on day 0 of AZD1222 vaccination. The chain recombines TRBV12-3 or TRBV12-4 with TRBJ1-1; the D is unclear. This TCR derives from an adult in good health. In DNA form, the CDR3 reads TGTGCCACCGCAAACCGGCCGGACACTGAAGCTTTCTTT. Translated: CATANRPDTEAFF.